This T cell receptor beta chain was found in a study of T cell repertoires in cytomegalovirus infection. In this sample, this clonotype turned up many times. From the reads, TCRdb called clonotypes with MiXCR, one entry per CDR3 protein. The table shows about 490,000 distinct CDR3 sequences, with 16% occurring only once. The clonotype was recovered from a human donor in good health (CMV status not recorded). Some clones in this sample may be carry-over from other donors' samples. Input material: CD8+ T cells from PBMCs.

The CDR3 DNA reads as TGTGCCAGCAGCTTATTAGGTTTAGATCAGCCCCAGCATTTT. Encoded protein: CASSLLGLDQPQHF. This rearrangement joins TRBV7-9 to TRBJ1-5; D call uncertain. V gave up 2 bases and J gave up 5 bases, with 10 bases separating them. The CDR3 has 14 residues. Germline V gene sequence: CDR1 SEHNR, CDR2 FQNEAQ (reference sequence).